The present T cell receptor (beta chain) was sequenced within a study of blood T cells in healthy people across ages. Turning to the study itself: Template switching picked up about one barcoded beta molecule for each two T cells.

Combining a sample-barcoded 5' primer with a J-beta primer mix, a second PCR ran for roughly 6 to 11 cycles. TCRdb re-analysed the 5' RACE reads in MiXCR, keeping a single row per CDR3 protein. The sample records 1.5 million to 2 million distinct CDR3 sequences, 35% to 50% being singletons. The CDR3 runs to 17 residues. Remarks on this clonotype: The junction does not match germline at one end; this may be a read error.

RNA extraction gave at least 5.5 micrograms of total RNA per sample. The sample comprised blood. The sequence derives from a human donor in good health. This chain links TRBV12-3 or TRBV12-4 with TRBJ2-3, with TRBD2 identical over 12 bases. As DNA, the CDR3 is TGTGCCAGCAGTTCCTCTAGCGGGGGGGGGAGCGCAGATACGCAATATTTT. Translating gives CASSSSSGGGSADTQYF.